This is a list of T cell receptor beta chains from one sample in a study of T cell changes during pregnancy in multiple sclerosis. TCRdb keeps only in-frame clones here, not all; method: immunoSEQ multiplex PCR. The sample includes roughly 48,000 clones, 85% to 95% seen only once; the top ten take approximately 0.91%. Here the sequenced sample was CD4+ T cells from peripheral blood mononuclear cells, taken in the second trimester of pregnancy. The receptors stem from a female donor in good health, enrolled as a control in a pregnancy study. Each CDR3 is given with its conserved first and last residue. D genes are given only for firm matches. The size of a clone is reported for some rows only, either as once, few or many, or as a class for expanded clones.

clone size	J gene	D gene	V gene	CDR3 DNA	CDR3 protein
-	TRBJ2-7	-	TRBV6-5	TGTGCCAGCAGTTACTCGTACAGGCGTTCCTACGAGCAGTACTTC	CASSYSYRRSYEQYF
-	TRBJ2-1	TRBD2	TRBV15	TGTGCCACCAGCAGCATAGCGGGAGCTGTCAATGAGCAGTTCTTC	CATSSIAGAVNEQFF
-	TRBJ2-3	-	TRBV11-2	TGTGCCAGCAGCAAGGGACAACCCGCAGATACGCAGTATTTT	CASSKGQPADTQYF
-	TRBJ1-2	TRBD1	TRBV19	TGTGCCAGTAGTACTGGACAGGGGGAAGGCTACACCTTC	CASSTGQGEGYTF
-	TRBJ1-1	TRBD1	TRBV14	TGTGCCAGCAGCCAGGTCAGGGGGCACACTGAAGCTTTCTTT	CASSQVRGHTEAFF
-	TRBJ2-5	TRBD1	TRBV18	TGTGCCAGCTCACCAGTGACAGGGCCCCAAGAGACCCAGTACTTC	CASSPVTGPQETQYF
-	TRBJ2-1	-	TRBV5-1	TGCGCCAGCAGTCAAAGCGGGTCCTACAATGAGCAGTTCTTC	CASSQSGSYNEQFF
-	TRBJ2-2	TRBD2	TRBV7-3	TGTGCCAGCAGCTCGACTAGCGGGAGCCGCGTGGGCGGGGAGCTGTTTTTT	CASSSTSGSRVGGELFF
-	TRBJ1-2	-	TRBV28	TGTGCCAGCACCCCAGGAGAGAGGGTTAAAGGCTACACCTTC	CASTPGERVKGYTF
-	TRBJ2-3	TRBD1	TRBV27	TGTGCCAGCCGAAGGACAGGGGCCAGTACGCAGTATTTT	CASRRTGASTQYF
once	TRBJ2-3	-	TRBV29-1	TGCAGCGGTGGCAGGGGGGAGTTCACAGATACGCAGTATTTT	CSGGRGEFTDTQYF
-	TRBJ1-1	TRBD1	TRBV5-1	TGCGCCAGCAGCTTGGGGGCAGGGGACAGGGGGTTTGGAGCTTTCTTT	CASSLGAGDRGFGAFF
once	TRBJ2-3	-	TRBV5-4	TGTGCCAGCAGCTTGTACGGGATCGATACGCAGTATTTT	CASSLYGIDTQYF
-	TRBJ2-7	TRBD2	TRBV5-4	TGTGCCAGCAGCTTGGAAGGTCTAGCGGGCTCCTACGAGCAGTACTTC	CASSLEGLAGSYEQYF
-	TRBJ2-7	TRBD2	TRBV5-8	TGTGCCAGCAGCTTGCGGGGGGGCTACGAGCAGTACTTC	CASSLRGGYEQYF
-	TRBJ2-1	TRBD1	TRBV5-1	TGCGCCAGCAGCTTTGACAGGGGAAAATACAATGAGCAGTTCTTC	CASSFDRGKYNEQFF
-	TRBJ2-3	-	TRBV7-3	TGTGCCAGCAGCTTAAGTCTATCAGATACGCAGTATTTT	CASSLSLSDTQYF
-	TRBJ1-5	TRBD1	TRBV19	TGTGCCAGTAGTTCGACAGGGGAAGGTAATCAGCCCCAGCATTTT	CASSSTGEGNQPQHF
-	TRBJ1-1	-	TRBV28	TGTGCCAGCAGCCGGACAGCTCCTACGAACACTGAAGCTTTCTTT	CASSRTAPTNTEAFF
-	TRBJ1-2	-	TRBV28	TGTGCCAGCAGTTTATCCCCGGTTAACTATGGCTACACCTTC	CASSLSPVNYGYTF
-	TRBJ2-1	TRBD2	TRBV11-3	TGTGCCAGCAGCTCCTCTACCGGGGGGGCTTATGAGCAGTTCTTC	CASSSSTGGAYEQFF
once	TRBJ2-3	-	TRBV16	TGTGCCAGCAGCCAATCCACAGTGGGCGATACGCAGTATTTT	CASSQSTVGDTQYF
-	TRBJ2-2	-	TRBV5-4	TGTGCCAGCAGCTTGGTGGCAACCGGGGAGCTGTTTTTT	CASSLVATGELFF
-	TRBJ2-5	-	TRBV19	TGTGCCAGTAGTATTCGGGGTGGAGAGACCCAGTACTTC	CASSIRGGETQYF
-	TRBJ2-3	-	TRBV7-7	TGTGCTAGCAGCTTAGCCAGCGGGAGCACAGATACGCAGTATTTT	CASSLASGSTDTQYF
-	TRBJ2-7	TRBD1	TRBV28	TGTGCCAGCAGTCCCTCGGACAGGGGAAGCGACGAGCAGTACTTC	CASSPSDRGSDEQYF
-	TRBJ1-2	-	TRBV28	TGTGCCAGCAGTTACCTGACAGCGACCTATGGCTACACCTTC	CASSYLTATYGYTF
-	TRBJ2-1	TRBD2	TRBV11-2	TGTGCCAGCAGCCCCGGACTAGCGGGAGGATTCTACAATGAGCAGTTCTTC	CASSPGLAGGFYNEQFF
few	TRBJ1-6	TRBD1	TRBV14	TGTGCCAGCAGCCTGGACAGGAGTGGCTCACCCCTCCACTTT	CASSLDRSGSPLHF
-	TRBJ1-6	-	TRBV4-1	TGCGCCAGCAGCCAAGAAACCGCCAGGCTCGTATGGGATTCACCCCTCCACTTT	CASSQETARLVWDSPLHF
-	TRBJ1-6	TRBD1	TRBV7-2	TGTGCCAGCAGCGCTTCGACAGGGATAGGGAATTCACCCCTCCACTTT	CASSASTGIGNSPLHF
-	TRBJ2-2	-	TRBV7-2	TGTGCCAGCAGCTTAGGGGCCAACACCGGGGAGCTGTTTTTT	CASSLGANTGELFF
-	TRBJ2-3	TRBD2	TRBV5-1	TGCGCCAGCAGTCAGCGGGGTAGCACAGATACGCAGTATTTT	CASSQRGSTDTQYF
-	TRBJ2-5	TRBD1	TRBV25-1	TGTGCCAGCAGTGAACCGGGACAGGGGAGAGAGACCCAGTACTTC	CASSEPGQGRETQYF
-	TRBJ2-5	TRBD1	TRBV5-1	TGCGCCAGCAGCCCGGACAGGGGGCAAGAGACCCAGTACTTC	CASSPDRGQETQYF
few	TRBJ2-7	TRBD1	TRBV12-5	TGTGCTAGTGGGCCCGGGACAGGGACAATACAACGCTACGAGCAGTACTTC	CASGPGTGTIQRYEQYF
-	TRBJ2-3	-	TRBV11-3	TGTGCCAGCAGCTTAGGCCGACGGGAGAACGTAGATACGCAGTATTTT	CASSLGRRENVDTQYF
-	TRBJ1-3	TRBD1	TRBV4-1	TGCGCCAGCAGCCAAGAACCCTGGACAGGGAGTCTGTCCAGAAACACCATATATTTT	CASSQEPWTGSLSRNTIYF
-	TRBJ2-1	-	TRBV10-1	TGCGCCAGCAGGCGGGTAGAACAGTTCTTC	CASRRVEQFF